These T cell receptor beta chains were read from a single sample in a study of T cell responses to AZD1222 COVID-19 vaccine. The method was immunoSEQ multiplex PCR; TCRdb's version includes in-frame clones alone and lacks a portion of them. This repertoire shows about 120,000 clones, over 75% found once; its top ten account for about 3.7%. The sequencing here drew on peripheral blood, taken on day 0 of AZD1222 vaccination. These receptors were collected from an adult in good health. CDR3s include the opening cysteine and the closing phenylalanine or tryptophan. D genes are given only for firm matches.

D	J	V	CDR3	DNA
NA	TRBJ2-2	TRBV4-1	CASSQDSWTPNTGELFF	TGCGCCAGCAGCCAAGATTCTTGGACACCAAACACCGGGGAGCTGTTTTTT
NA	TRBJ2-2	TRBV9	CASSVATWNTGELFF	TGTGCCAGCAGCGTAGCTACGTGGAACACCGGGGAGCTGTTTTTT
NA	TRBJ2-2	TRBV7-9	CASSLGYTGELFF	TGTGCCAGCAGCTTAGGCTACACCGGGGAGCTGTTTTTT
NA	TRBJ1-1	TRBV7-9	CASSLSEARGTEAFF	TGTGCCAGCAGCTTAAGTGAGGCTAGGGGCACTGAAGCTTTCTTT
NA	TRBJ1-4	TRBV4-2	CASSQGIQGEHEKLFF	TGTGCCAGCAGCCAGGGAATACAGGGCGAGCATGAAAAACTGTTTTTT
TRBD2	TRBJ2-2	TRBV5-1	CASRRSSGENTGELFF	TGCGCCAGCAGGCGATCTAGCGGGGAGAACACCGGGGAGCTGTTTTTT
TRBD1	TRBJ2-6	TRBV13	CASSPGTGLSGANVLTF	TGTGCCAGCAGCCCCGGGACAGGGCTCTCTGGGGCCAACGTCCTGACTTTC
NA	TRBJ1-5	TRBV6-2/TRBV6-3	CASSSYRGIVGDQPQHF	TGTGCCAGCAGTTCCTACCGGGGTATAGTCGGGGATCAGCCCCAGCATTTT
TRBD2	TRBJ2-3	TRBV2	CASSESGVTDTQYF	TGTGCCAGCAGTGAAAGCGGGGTCACAGATACGCAGTATTTT
TRBD2	TRBJ2-3	TRBV9	CASSVSRGGTRQYF	TGTGCCAGCAGCGTATCGCGGGGGGGTACAAGGCAGTATTTT
NA	TRBJ1-4	TRBV10-1	CASSESRGYNEKLFF	TGCGCCAGCAGTGAGTCAAGGGGATACAATGAAAAACTGTTTTTT
NA	TRBJ2-7	TRBV23-1	CASSQPSEGYEQYF	TGCGCCAGCAGTCAACCCTCGGAGGGGTACGAGCAGTACTTC
NA	TRBJ1-2	TRBV11-2	CASSLGQLNNYGYTF	TGTGCCAGCAGCTTAGGACAACTCAACAACTATGGCTACACCTTC
TRBD1	TRBJ2-7	TRBV15	CATQPTRGSYEQYF	TGTGCCACCCAACCGACCAGGGGGTCCTACGAGCAGTACTTC
TRBD1	TRBJ1-4	TRBV7-2	CASSAGTGGYEKLFF	TGTGCCAGCAGCGCCGGGACAGGGGGCTATGAAAAACTGTTTTTT
TRBD1	TRBJ2-5	TRBV29-1	CSGRQGAGETQYF	TGCAGCGGACGGCAGGGGGCTGGGGAGACCCAGTACTTC
NA	TRBJ1-5	TRBV6-5	CASSADASNQPQHF	TGTGCCAGCAGCGCGGACGCAAGCAATCAGCCCCAGCATTTT
NA	TRBJ1-5	TRBV5-6	CASSLGQTNQPQHF	TGTGCCAGCAGCTTAGGACAGACCAATCAGCCCCAGCATTTT
NA	TRBJ1-2	TRBV13	CASSPPGPNYGYTF	TGTGCCAGCAGCCCACCGGGCCCTAACTATGGCTACACCTTC
TRBD1	TRBJ1-5	TRBV5-1	CASSSGTGVNQPQHF	TGCGCCAGCAGCTCAGGGACAGGCGTAAATCAGCCCCAGCATTTT
NA	TRBJ1-5	TRBV5-6	CASSPGGLRGNQPQHF	TGTGCCAGCAGCCCTGGGGGACTTAGGGGCAATCAGCCCCAGCATTTT
NA	TRBJ1-2	TRBV6-6	CASSKSTGGDGYTF	TGTGCCAGCAGTAAAAGTACGGGAGGGGATGGCTACACCTTC